This is a list of T cell receptor beta chains from one sample in a study of blood T cell repertoires in COVID-19. Assay: immunoSEQ multiplex PCR; the TCRdb copy retains only in-frame clones and omits some. The profile shows hundreds of thousands of clones, roughly 87% of them singletons. The specimen was PBMCs or T cells enriched from blood (not recorded which). These receptors were taken from a woman younger than 30 who had recovered from COVID-19. Each CDR3 is given with its conserved first and last residue. The D gene is left open where the match is weak. The size field is filled for only some rows; it gives once, few, many or a size class.

clone size: .; J gene: TRBJ2-1; D gene: TRBD2; V gene: TRBV2; CDR3 protein: CASSLAGGFDNEQFF; CDR3 DNA: TGTGCCAGCAGCCTGGCGGGAGGGTTCGACAATGAGCAGTTCTTC
clone size: .; J gene: TRBJ1-2; D gene: .; V gene: TRBV6-4; CDR3 protein: CASSVALGGDYGYTF; CDR3 DNA: TGTGCCAGCAGTGTTGCCCTAGGAGGAGACTATGGCTACACCTTC
clone size: .; J gene: TRBJ2-7; D gene: .; V gene: TRBV5-1; CDR3 protein: CASSLGAGSSYEQYF; CDR3 DNA: TGCGCCAGCAGCTTGGGAGCGGGCAGCTCCTACGAGCAGTACTTC
clone size: .; J gene: TRBJ1-2; D gene: TRBD1; V gene: TRBV7-9; CDR3 protein: CASSQRGTGFLAGYTF; CDR3 DNA: TGTGCCAGCAGCCAGAGAGGGACAGGCTTTTTAGCGGGCTACACCTTC
clone size: .; J gene: TRBJ1-4; D gene: TRBD1; V gene: TRBV10-1; CDR3 protein: CASSLRTGVEKLFF; CDR3 DNA: TGCGCCAGCAGTTTGAGGACAGGGGTTGAAAAACTGTTTTTT
clone size: .; J gene: TRBJ2-7; D gene: TRBD2; V gene: TRBV7-2; CDR3 protein: CASSLVSLAGTYEQYF; CDR3 DNA: TGTGCCAGCAGCTTAGTTAGTCTAGCGGGGACTTACGAGCAGTACTTC
clone size: .; J gene: TRBJ1-5; D gene: .; V gene: TRBV27; CDR3 protein: CASSPIRGGNQPQHF; CDR3 DNA: TGTGCCAGCAGTCCCATTCGGGGAGGCAATCAGCCCCAGCATTTT
clone size: .; J gene: TRBJ2-1; D gene: .; V gene: TRBV5-6; CDR3 protein: CASSREVRSSYNEQFF; CDR3 DNA: TGTGCCAGCAGCCGAGAAGTTCGGAGCTCCTACAATGAGCAGTTCTTC
clone size: .; J gene: TRBJ2-6; D gene: TRBD2; V gene: TRBV5-4; CDR3 protein: CASSLAPGGSSGANVLTF; CDR3 DNA: TGTGCCAGCAGCTTGGCCCCGGGCGGGAGCTCTGGGGCCAACGTCCTGACTTTC
clone size: few; J gene: TRBJ2-7; D gene: TRBD1; V gene: TRBV12-3/TRBV12-4; CDR3 protein: CASSSTPGGEQYF; CDR3 DNA: TGTGCCAGCAGTTCAACTCCAGGGGGCGAGCAGTACTTC
clone size: .; J gene: TRBJ1-2; D gene: TRBD1; V gene: TRBV28; CDR3 protein: CASSPGDRADDGYTF; CDR3 DNA: TGTGCCAGCAGTCCCGGGGACAGGGCCGATGATGGCTACACCTTC
clone size: .; J gene: TRBJ1-3; D gene: .; V gene: TRBV19; CDR3 protein: CASSILGHMNSGNTIYF; CDR3 DNA: TGTGCCAGTAGTATATTGGGGCATATGAACTCTGGAAACACCATATATTTT
clone size: .; J gene: TRBJ2-5; D gene: TRBD2; V gene: TRBV27; CDR3 protein: CASSSGTSGSTETQYF; CDR3 DNA: TGTGCCAGCAGTTCAGGGACTAGCGGGAGCACAGAGACCCAGTACTTC
clone size: .; J gene: TRBJ2-3; D gene: TRBD1; V gene: TRBV5-1; CDR3 protein: CASSQGAGGTDTQYF; CDR3 DNA: TGCGCCAGCAGCCAGGGGGCAGGTGGGACAGATACGCAGTATTTT
clone size: .; J gene: TRBJ1-2; D gene: .; V gene: TRBV25-1; CDR3 protein: CASRQGPAYGYTF; CDR3 DNA: TGTGCCAGCAGACAGGGACCTGCCTATGGCTACACCTTC
clone size: .; J gene: TRBJ2-7; D gene: TRBD1; V gene: TRBV6-4; CDR3 protein: CASSGDPGTGSCHEQYF; CDR3 DNA: TGTGCCAGCAGTGGAGACCCTGGGACAGGGAGCTGCCACGAGCAGTACTTC
clone size: once; J gene: TRBJ2-1; D gene: .; V gene: TRBV6-5; CDR3 protein: CASSYNGMEQFF; CDR3 DNA: TGTGCCAGCAGTTATAACGGGATGGAGCAGTTCTTC
clone size: .; J gene: TRBJ2-7; D gene: .; V gene: TRBV10-3; CDR3 protein: CAISADGEVGQYF; CDR3 DNA: TGTGCCATCAGTGCGGACGGGGAAGTAGGGCAGTACTTC
clone size: .; J gene: TRBJ1-2; D gene: TRBD1; V gene: TRBV9; CDR3 protein: CASSPRTGYYGYTF; CDR3 DNA: TGTGCCAGCAGCCCCCGGACAGGGTACTATGGCTACACCTTC
clone size: .; J gene: TRBJ1-1; D gene: .; V gene: TRBV4-2; CDR3 protein: CASGRGYSVTEAFF; CDR3 DNA: TGTGCCAGCGGCCGAGGGTATTCAGTGACTGAAGCTTTCTTT
clone size: .; J gene: TRBJ1-5; D gene: TRBD1; V gene: TRBV6-2/TRBV6-3; CDR3 protein: CASSYNRGEQPQHF; CDR3 DNA: TGTGCCAGCAGTTATAACAGGGGGGAACAGCCCCAGCATTTT
clone size: .; J gene: TRBJ1-1; D gene: TRBD1; V gene: TRBV11-2; CDR3 protein: CASSPGTGSTEAFF; CDR3 DNA: TGTGCCAGCAGTCCCGGGACAGGGAGCACTGAAGCTTTCTTT
clone size: .; J gene: TRBJ2-1; D gene: .; V gene: TRBV18; CDR3 protein: CASSNTGISYNEQFF; CDR3 DNA: TGTGCCAGCTCAAATACAGGGATATCCTACAATGAGCAGTTCTTC
clone size: .; J gene: TRBJ1-2; D gene: TRBD1; V gene: TRBV27; CDR3 protein: CASSSGQGAMRGYTF; CDR3 DNA: TGTGCCAGCAGTTCCGGACAGGGCGCGATGAGAGGCTACACCTTC
clone size: .; J gene: TRBJ1-3; D gene: .; V gene: TRBV6-5; CDR3 protein: CASKNGRTGNTIYF; CDR3 DNA: TGTGCCAGCAAAAACGGTCGAACTGGAAACACCATATATTTT
clone size: .; J gene: TRBJ1-1; D gene: TRBD1; V gene: TRBV4-3; CDR3 protein: CASSQDHQGATEAFF; CDR3 DNA: TGCGCCAGCAGCCAAGATCATCAGGGGGCCACTGAAGCTTTCTTT
clone size: .; J gene: TRBJ2-1; D gene: TRBD2; V gene: TRBV3-1/TRBV3-2; CDR3 protein: CASSQGMTSGGPEQFF; CDR3 DNA: TGTGCCAGCAGCCAAGGAATGACTAGCGGGGGGCCGGAGCAGTTCTTC
clone size: .; J gene: TRBJ2-3; D gene: TRBD2; V gene: TRBV5-1; CDR3 protein: CASSPGLETDTQYF; CDR3 DNA: TGCGCCAGCAGCCCCGGACTAGAGACAGATACGCAGTATTTT
clone size: once; J gene: TRBJ1-1; D gene: .; V gene: TRBV11-2; CDR3 protein: CASSFDSLTEAFF; CDR3 DNA: TGTGCCAGCAGCTTCGACAGTCTCACTGAAGCTTTCTTT
clone size: .; J gene: TRBJ2-5; D gene: .; V gene: TRBV10-3; CDR3 protein: CASREGPSRETQYF; CDR3 DNA: TGTGCCTCGCGTGAGGGCCCTTCAAGGGAGACCCAGTACTTC
clone size: .; J gene: TRBJ1-1; D gene: TRBD1; V gene: TRBV6-2/TRBV6-3; CDR3 protein: CASSLQTGYGTEAFF; CDR3 DNA: TGTGCCAGCAGCCTTCAGACAGGGTATGGCACTGAAGCTTTCTTT
clone size: .; J gene: TRBJ1-4; D gene: .; V gene: TRBV14; CDR3 protein: CASSRGQTEKLFF; CDR3 DNA: TGTGCCAGCAGCCGTGGACAGACTGAAAAACTGTTTTTT
clone size: .; J gene: TRBJ1-4; D gene: .; V gene: TRBV5-1; CDR3 protein: CASSLDRSTTNEKLFF; CDR3 DNA: TGCGCCAGCAGCTTGGACAGAAGCACAACTAATGAAAAACTGTTTTTT
clone size: .; J gene: TRBJ1-2; D gene: TRBD1; V gene: TRBV6-2/TRBV6-3; CDR3 protein: CASSRTGDGYGYTF; CDR3 DNA: TGTGCCAGCAGTCGGACAGGGGATGGCTATGGCTACACCTTC
clone size: .; J gene: TRBJ2-7; D gene: TRBD2; V gene: TRBV27; CDR3 protein: CASSFLPSGTYEQYF; CDR3 DNA: TGTGCCAGCAGTTTCCTTCCTAGCGGGACCTACGAGCAGTACTTC
clone size: .; J gene: TRBJ1-5; D gene: .; V gene: TRBV28; CDR3 protein: CASSQHNVRPQHF; CDR3 DNA: TGTGCCAGCAGCCAACATAATGTACGGCCCCAGCATTTT
clone size: once; J gene: TRBJ2-7; D gene: .; V gene: TRBV28; CDR3 protein: CASSQSGLAGYEQYF; CDR3 DNA: TGTGCCAGCAGTCAGAGTGGTCTAGCCGGCTACGAGCAGTACTTC
clone size: .; J gene: TRBJ2-3; D gene: TRBD2; V gene: TRBV10-3; CDR3 protein: CAISESRGGRGTDTQYF; CDR3 DNA: TGTGCCATCAGTGAGTCGCGGGGGGGCAGGGGGACAGATACGCAGTATTTT
clone size: .; J gene: TRBJ1-6; D gene: TRBD1; V gene: TRBV6-5; CDR3 protein: CASSYYGTGDNSPLHF; CDR3 DNA: TGTGCCAGCAGTTACTATGGGACAGGGGACAATTCACCCCTCCACTTT
clone size: .; J gene: TRBJ1-5; D gene: .; V gene: TRBV10-3; CDR3 protein: CAISDLANQPQHF; CDR3 DNA: TGTGCCATCAGTGATTTGGCTAATCAGCCCCAGCATTTT
clone size: .; J gene: TRBJ1-2; D gene: .; V gene: TRBV7-9; CDR3 protein: CASSFPGPLGRGYTF; CDR3 DNA: TGTGCCAGCAGCTTCCCCGGGCCCTTGGGGAGGGGCTACACCTTC
clone size: .; J gene: TRBJ2-4; D gene: .; V gene: TRBV5-6; CDR3 protein: CASSPNPRGWAYF; CDR3 DNA: TGTGCCAGCAGCCCAAATCCTCGGGGTTGGGCGTACTTC
clone size: .; J gene: TRBJ2-1; D gene: TRBD1; V gene: TRBV7-2; CDR3 protein: CASSLQTGSYNEQFF; CDR3 DNA: TGTGCCAGCAGCCTACAGACAGGGTCCTACAATGAGCAGTTCTTC
clone size: .; J gene: TRBJ1-1; D gene: TRBD1; V gene: TRBV5-1; CDR3 protein: CASSPVTGGTEAFF; CDR3 DNA: TGCGCCAGCAGCCCTGTCACAGGGGGCACTGAAGCTTTCTTT
clone size: .; J gene: TRBJ2-1; D gene: TRBD1; V gene: TRBV19; CDR3 protein: CATAQGTHSYNEQFF; CDR3 DNA: TGTGCCACCGCACAGGGGACGCACTCCTACAATGAGCAGTTCTTC
clone size: .; J gene: TRBJ1-2; D gene: .; V gene: TRBV6-5; CDR3 protein: CASAWAQGNYGYTF; CDR3 DNA: TGTGCCAGCGCTTGGGCCCAGGGGAACTATGGCTACACCTTC
clone size: .; J gene: TRBJ1-2; D gene: TRBD1; V gene: TRBV5-1; CDR3 protein: CASSLEGQGIGYTF; CDR3 DNA: TGCGCCAGCAGCTTGGAGGGACAGGGGATTGGCTACACCTTC
clone size: few; J gene: TRBJ1-1; D gene: .; V gene: TRBV9; CDR3 protein: CASSRGSNTEAFF; CDR3 DNA: TGTGCCAGCAGCAGAGGGAGTAACACTGAAGCTTTCTTT
clone size: .; J gene: TRBJ1-1; D gene: .; V gene: TRBV7-3; CDR3 protein: CASSSQGTGGVTEAFF; CDR3 DNA: TGTGCCAGCAGCTCACAGGGTACGGGGGGAGTCACTGAAGCTTTCTTT
clone size: once; J gene: TRBJ2-3; D gene: TRBD1; V gene: TRBV5-1; CDR3 protein: CASSVGQGSPDTQYF; CDR3 DNA: TGCGCCAGCAGCGTGGGACAGGGGTCGCCAGATACGCAGTATTTT
clone size: .; J gene: TRBJ1-4; D gene: .; V gene: TRBV7-9; CDR3 protein: CASSPIGDAADSDEKLFF; CDR3 DNA: TGTGCCAGCAGCCCCATAGGGGACGCCGCGGACAGTGATGAAAAACTGTTTTTT
clone size: .; J gene: TRBJ2-7; D gene: TRBD2; V gene: TRBV19; CDR3 protein: CASSNPEAGTYEQYF; CDR3 DNA: TGTGCCAGTAGTAACCCAGAAGCGGGAACCTACGAGCAGTACTTC
clone size: .; J gene: TRBJ1-2; D gene: .; V gene: TRBV4-3; CDR3 protein: CASSSRGQPNYGYTF; CDR3 DNA: TGCGCCAGCAGCTCCCGAGGACAGCCTAACTATGGCTACACCTTC
clone size: .; J gene: TRBJ1-1; D gene: TRBD1; V gene: TRBV5-1; CDR3 protein: CASSRQGGNTEAFF; CDR3 DNA: TGCGCCAGCAGCCGACAGGGTGGAAACACTGAAGCTTTCTTT
clone size: once; J gene: TRBJ2-7; D gene: .; V gene: TRBV27; CDR3 protein: CASSPRAGPYEQYF; CDR3 DNA: TGTGCCAGCAGTCCTCGCGCAGGGCCCTACGAGCAGTACTTC
clone size: once; J gene: TRBJ1-6; D gene: .; V gene: TRBV4-1; CDR3 protein: CASSQVGRTRSPLHF; CDR3 DNA: TGCGCCAGCAGCCAAGTGGGCAGAACCCGGTCACCCCTCCACTTT
clone size: once; J gene: TRBJ1-1; D gene: .; V gene: TRBV18; CDR3 protein: CASSPAGAEAFF; CDR3 DNA: TGTGCCAGCTCACCAGCGGGTGCTGAAGCTTTCTTT